Each of the 26 T cell receptor beta chains below was sequenced from the same sample in a study of cytomegalovirus exposure and HLA in healthy donors. Method: immunoSEQ multiplex PCR; TCRdb's copy keeps in-frame clones and lacks some. Of more than 110,000 clones in the sample, about 83% were seen once. The source material was PBMCs. Every receptor here comes from a woman in her thirties in good health and CMV-seronegative.

The V gene is TRBV11-2, the J gene TRBJ2-5, with a tentative D call TRBD1 (6 bases). The germline gives CDR1 SGHAT, CDR2 FQNNGV. This CDR3 region has 15 residues. V gave up 1 base and J gave up 4 bases, with 13 bases separating them. CDR3 bases: TGTGCCAGCAGCTTAGCCCAGGGGAGCCGAGAGACCCAGTACTTC. It translates to CASSLAQGSRETQYF.

This clone was detected a few times. This chain links TRBV10-1 with TRBJ2-7; tentatively, D is TRBD2 (6 bases). The V and J ends lost 1 base and 0 bases respectively, with 16 bases between them. In germline, CDR1 is WNHNN, CDR2 SYGVQD (reference sequence). The CDR3 consists of 17 residues. This CDR3 is CASSEYRTTKGSYEQYF. CDR3 coding DNA: TGCGCCAGCAGTGAGTACAGGACTACCAAGGGCTCCTACGAGCAGTACTTC.

The rearrangement joins TRBV11-1 to TRBJ1-2; perhaps TRBD1 as D (6 bases). CDR3 length: 14 amino acids. Trimming pared 2 bases from V and 7 bases from J, leaving 14 bases between. Germline CDR1 is SGHAT and CDR2 is FQDESV (reference sequence). The CDR3 loop is CASSLSWTDSGYTF. The CDR3 DNA reads as TGTGCCAGCAGCTTATCATGGACAGACAGTGGCTACACCTTC. Full variable domain (outside the CDR3, taken from reference TRBV11-1 and TRBJ1-2): EAEVAQSPRYKITEKSQAVAFWCDPISGHATLYWYRQILGQGPELLVQFQDESVVDDSQLPKDRFSAERLKGVDSTLKIQPAELGDSAMYLCASSLSWTDSGYTFGSGTRLTVV.

This chain uses TRBV5-4 with TRBJ2-1; TRBD2 matches at 12 bases. Germline CDR1 reads SGHNT; CDR2 reads YYREEE (reference sequence). With V trimmed by 2 bases and J by 13 bases, 7 bases remained unmatched. The CDR3 length is 14 residues. The CDR3, as DNA: TGTGCCAGCAGCTTCGGACTAGCGGGGCTCTCACAGTTCTTC. As protein: CASSFGLAGLSQFF.

J is TRBJ2-3 and V is TRBV5-1, with 10 bases matching TRBD1. V lost 4 bases, J lost 1 base, and 9 bases stayed unmatched. Germline V gives CDR1 SGHRS, CDR2 YFSETQ. CDR3 size: 17 residues. DNA for the CDR3: TGCGCCAGCAGCGGAGACAGGGGGCGCAGTGGCACAGATACGCAGTATTTT. Its protein is CASSGDRGRSGTDTQYF.

This chain connects TRBV7-2 to TRBJ2-7; 8 nucleotides match TRBD1. Unmatched junction bases numbered 6, after V lost 2 bases and J lost 3 bases. From germline, CDR1 is SGHTA and CDR2 FQGNSA. This CDR3 has 15 residues. The CDR3 DNA reads as TGTGCCAGCAGCTTAAGGCCAGGGGGCTTCTACGAGCAGTACTTC. Amino acid sequence: CASSLRPGGFYEQYF.

On this clone itself: Other nucleotide sequences from this sample produce the same CDR3. The chain employs TRBV6-5 and TRBJ2-7; 8 bases are a match to TRBD2. The CDR3 extends over 15 amino acids. Germline V lookup: CDR1 MNHEY, CDR2 SVGAGI. The ends lost 3 bases at V and 0 bases at J; junction bases unmatched: 4. The CDR3 spells CASSYSGGDSYEQYF. Here the CDR3 DNA reads TGTGCCAGCAGTTATTCCGGGGGGGACTCCTACGAGCAGTACTTC.

The CDR3 nucleotides read TGTGCCAGCTCACCCCGATGGACTAGCGCCGGGGAGCTGTTTTTT. It yields the protein CASSPRWTSAGELFF. V gene TRBV18 combines with J gene TRBJ2-2, with TRBD2 matching 9 bases. The CDR3 spans 15 residues. The V and J ends lost 3 bases and 6 bases, in that order; junction bases with no gene match: 5. Germline CDR1 is KGHSH and CDR2 is LQKENI.

The chain combines TRBV6-6 with TRBJ2-1; a weak D match, TRBD1 (6 bases). Germline lookup yields CDR1 MNHNY and CDR2 SVGAGI (reference sequence). V was cut by 4 bases and J by 0 bases, with 7 bases left in between. The CDR3 covers 14 residues. CDR3 coding DNA: TGTGCCAGCAGTTGGGACAACTCCTACAATGAGCAGTTCTTC. Its translation is CASSWDNSYNEQFF.

The rearrangement links TRBV19 to TRBJ2-5, with TRBD2 identical over 10 bases. The length of the CDR3 is 15 residues. Germline V lookup: CDR1 LNHDA, CDR2 SQIVND (reference sequence). V was pared by 6 bases and J by 5 bases, with 9 bases of the junction left unmatched. The CDR3 region is CASRKTSGPRETQYF. The CDR3 coding sequence is TGTGCCAGTAGGAAGACTAGCGGGCCCCGGGAGACCCAGTACTTC.

J is TRBJ1-3 and V is TRBV9; the match to TRBD1 covers 7 bases. CDR1 is SGDLS, CDR2 YYNGEE, per germline. V lost 0 bases, J lost 0 bases, and 3 bases stayed unmatched. There are 16 residues in the CDR3. CDR3 nucleotides: TGTGCCAGCAGCGTAGAAAGGACAGGCTCTGGAAACACCATATATTTT. This codes for CASSVERTGSGNTIYF.

The chain has TRBV4-2 and TRBJ1-2; 10 positions agree with TRBD1. The germline V gene has CDR1 LGHNA and CDR2 YNFKEQ. CDR3 length: 15 amino acids. J lost 2 bases, V lost 3 bases, and 3 bases had no gene match. This CDR3 is CASSQPTGGNYGYTF. CDR3 sequence (DNA): TGTGCCAGCAGCCAGCCGACAGGGGGCAACTATGGCTACACCTTC.

J is TRBJ1-1 and V is TRBV2; a possible D gene is TRBD1 (5 bases). Germline V gene lookup returns CDR1 SNHLY and CDR2 FYNNEI. V lost 8 bases and J lost 0, with 10 bases in between. This CDR3 has 13 residues. The CDR3 nucleotides read TGTGCCAGCTGCAGGGTCATGAACACTGAAGCTTTCTTT. Encoded protein: CASCRVMNTEAFF.

This clone was observed a few times. The chain has TRBV7-9 and TRBJ1-4, with TRBD1 identical over 7 bases. The CDR3 covers 14 residues. Germline assignment: CDR1 SEHNR and CDR2 FQNEAQ (reference sequence). V shed 5 bases and J 6 bases; nucleotides not matched to a gene: 6. For the CDR3, the DNA is TGTGCCAGCAGCCGACGACAGGGTGATGAAAAACTGTTTTTT. Protein product: CASSRRQGDEKLFF.

The genes are TRBV23-1 and TRBJ2-5; D remains ambiguous. TRBV23-1 has ORF status, its function being uncertain. This CDR3 has 15 residues. The V and J ends lost 0 bases and 7 bases respectively, with 15 bases between them. The CDR3 spells CASSQSRSPNGTQYF. The CDR3 coding sequence is TGCGCCAGCAGTCAATCGAGAAGCCCAAATGGGACCCAGTACTTC.

This chain links TRBV5-1 with TRBJ1-2; 8 bases are a match to TRBD1. The ends lost 4 bases at V and 4 bases at J; junction bases unmatched: 6. CDR3 length: 14 amino acids. Germline V CDR1 and CDR2: SGHRS, YFSETQ. CDR3 in amino acids: CASSLTGEAYGYTF. In DNA form, the CDR3 reads TGCGCCAGCAGCCTGACAGGGGAAGCCTATGGCTACACCTTC. The full variable domain, rest sourced from reference TRBV5-1 and TRBJ1-2, is KAGVTQTPRYLIKTRGQQVTLSCSPISGHRSVSWYQQTPGQGLQFLFEYFSETQRNKGNFPGRFSGRQFSNSRSEMNVSTLELGDSALYLCASSLTGEAYGYTFGSGTRLTVV.

The chain is built from TRBV25-1 and TRBJ2-1; 12 bases match TRBD2. CDR3 length: 13 residues. Trimming took 8 bases from V and 14 from J; bases not matched to a gene: 10. CDR1 is MGHDK and CDR2 is SYGVNS in the germline V gene. CDR3 loop: CASGLAGGKKKFF. In DNA, the CDR3 is TGTGCCAGCGGTCTAGCGGGGGGGAAGAAGAAGTTCTTC. Together with reference TRBV25-1 and TRBJ2-1, the CDR3 gives the full variable domain: EADIYQTPRYLVIGTGKKITLECSQTMGHDKMYWYQQDPGMELHLIHYSYGVNSTEKGDLSSESTVSRIRTEHFPLTLESARPSHTSQYLCASGLAGGKKKFFGPGTRLTVL.

J is TRBJ2-1 and V is TRBV11-3, with 8 bases fitting TRBD1. V lost 4 bases, J lost 9 bases, and 5 bases stayed unmatched. This CDR3 is built from 13 residues. CDR1 and CDR2 from the germline V gene are SGHNT and YENEEA. The CDR3 loop reads CASSSGQAREQFF. As DNA, the CDR3 is TGTGCCAGCAGCTCGGGACAGGCTCGTGAGCAGTTCTTC. Drawing the rest from reference TRBV11-3 and TRBJ2-1, the complete variable domain is EAGVVQSPRYKIIEKKQPVAFWCNPISGHNTLYWYLQNLGQGPELLIRYENEEAVDDSQLPKDRFSAERLKGVDSTLKIQPAELGDSAVYLCASSSGQAREQFFGPGTRLTVL.

The genes are TRBV6-6 and TRBJ1-1, with D hard to call. Trimming removed 6 bases at V and 2 bases at J, with 16 bases between. Germline CDR1 is MNHNY and CDR2 is SVGAGI (reference sequence). The CDR3 totals 15 residues. CDR3 nucleotides: TGTGCCAGCAGCAACCGACGGGGAGGCAACACTGAAGCTTTCTTT. Protein: CASSNRRGGNTEAFF.

J is TRBJ1-1 and V is TRBV5-1, with D hard to call. The V end was cut by 2 bases, the J end by 0 bases, with 8 bases between. CDR1 and CDR2 (germline): SGHRS, YFSETQ. CDR3 size: 14 residues. CDR3 in DNA: TGCGCCAGCAGCTTCAACAGCATGAACACTGAAGCTTTCTTT. Its translation: CASSFNSMNTEAFF.

The chain couples TRBV5-6 to TRBJ1-3, with 7 bases that match TRBD1. The V gene's germline CDR1 is SGHDT and CDR2 YYEEEE. The J segment lost 4 bases and the V segment lost 4 bases, leaving 8 bases of the junction unmatched. The CDR3 covers 15 residues. The CDR3 region has the DNA TGTGCCAGCAGCCGCGACAGGGTAGGAGGAAACACCATATATTTT. Protein product: CASSRDRVGGNTIYF.

V gene TRBV18 combines with J gene TRBJ2-7, with D possibly matching TRBD1 (6 bases). Germline V gene sequence: CDR1 KGHSH, CDR2 LQKENI. Trimming stripped 5 bases from V and 0 bases from J, with 14 bases between. There are 15 residues in the CDR3. In nucleotides, the CDR3 is TGTGCCAGCTCAGGTCGACAGGCTAACTCCTACGAGCAGTACTTC. Its translation: CASSGRQANSYEQYF.

The chain employs TRBV11-3 and TRBJ2-1, with D uncertain. Deletions cut 4 bases from V and 2 bases from J, with 6 bases between. The CDR3 consists of 13 residues. Germline CDR1 and CDR2: SGHNT and YENEEA. In nucleotides, the CDR3 is TGTGCCAGCAGCTGGGCTGCCTACAATGAGCAGTTCTTC. Amino acid sequence: CASSWAAYNEQFF.

This clone has a single count. This chain's CDR3 is CASSNLSLIAQETQYF. For the CDR3, the DNA is TGTGCCAGCAGCAACCTATCCCTAATAGCCCAAGAGACCCAGTACTTC. The chain combines TRBV9 with TRBJ2-5; D remains unclear. V dropped 4 bases and J dropped 1 base, with 17 bases sitting between them. Germline CDR1 is SGDLS and CDR2 is YYNGEE. There are 16 residues in the CDR3.

This chain joins TRBV18 and TRBJ2-4; a possible D gene is TRBD1 (5 bases). The germline V and J ends were trimmed by 3 bases and 13 bases, with 13 bases remaining between them. The CDR3 loop spans 12 amino acids. CDR1 and CDR2 (germline): KGHSH, LQKENI. CDR3 loop: CASSPDTPPQYF. The CDR3 bases are TGTGCCAGCTCACCGGACACTCCCCCCCAGTACTTC.

The chain employs TRBV10-3 and TRBJ2-5, with TRBD2 identical over 7 bases. Germline V lookup: CDR1 ENHRY, CDR2 SYGVKD. V shed 6 bases and J 5 bases; nucleotides not matched to a gene: 9. The CDR3 extends over 14 amino acids. The CDR3 DNA reads TGTGCCATCAGGGGGGGGACTGGGGAGGAGACCCAGTACTTC. Translation gives CAIRGGTGEETQYF.